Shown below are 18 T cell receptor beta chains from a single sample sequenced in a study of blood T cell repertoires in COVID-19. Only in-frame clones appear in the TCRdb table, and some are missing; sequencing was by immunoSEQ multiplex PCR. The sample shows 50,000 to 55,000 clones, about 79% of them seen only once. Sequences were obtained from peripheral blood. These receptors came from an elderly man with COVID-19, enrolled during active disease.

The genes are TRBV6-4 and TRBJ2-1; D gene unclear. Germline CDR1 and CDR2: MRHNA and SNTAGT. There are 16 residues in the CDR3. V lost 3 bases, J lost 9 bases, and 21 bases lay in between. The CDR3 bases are TGTGCCAGCAGTGAGGGCAGCCCCTACCAGCCAAGTGAGCAGTTCTTC. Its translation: CASSEGSPYQPSEQFF.

CDR3 sequence reads: CASSRQSGQGRTEAFF. As DNA, the CDR3 is TGTGCCAGCAGTCGACAGTCCGGGCAGGGTCGAACTGAAGCTTTCTTT. The rearrangement uses TRBV6-6 and TRBJ1-1; perhaps TRBD1 as D (5 bases). Looked up from germline, CDR1 is MNHNY and CDR2 is SVGAGI (reference sequence). Trimming shortened V by 5 bases and J by 5 bases, and 21 bases separated the two germline ends. The CDR3 is made up of 16 amino acids.

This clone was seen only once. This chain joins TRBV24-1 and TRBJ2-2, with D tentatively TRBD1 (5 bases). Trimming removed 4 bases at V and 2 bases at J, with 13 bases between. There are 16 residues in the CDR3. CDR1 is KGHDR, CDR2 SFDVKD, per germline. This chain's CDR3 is CATSEQGGINTGELFF. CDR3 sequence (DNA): TGTGCCACCAGTGAGCAGGGTGGGATAAACACCGGGGAGCTGTTTTTT.

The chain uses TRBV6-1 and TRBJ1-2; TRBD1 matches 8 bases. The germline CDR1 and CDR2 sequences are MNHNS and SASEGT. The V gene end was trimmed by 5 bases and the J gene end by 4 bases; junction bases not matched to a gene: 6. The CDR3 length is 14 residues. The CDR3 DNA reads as TGTGCCAGCAGTTCAGGGGGCGCGGGCTATGGCTACACCTTC. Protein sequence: CASSSGGAGYGYTF.

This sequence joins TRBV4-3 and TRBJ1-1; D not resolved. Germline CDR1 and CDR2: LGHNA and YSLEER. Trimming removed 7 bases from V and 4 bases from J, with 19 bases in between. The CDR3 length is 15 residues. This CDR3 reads CASTDGERRSTEAFF. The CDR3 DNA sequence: TGCGCCAGCACAGACGGGGAACGCCGGTCCACTGAAGCTTTCTTT.

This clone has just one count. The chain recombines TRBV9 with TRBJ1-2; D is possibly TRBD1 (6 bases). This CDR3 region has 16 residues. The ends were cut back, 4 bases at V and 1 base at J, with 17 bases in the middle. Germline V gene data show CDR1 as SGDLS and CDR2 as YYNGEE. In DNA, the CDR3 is TGTGCCAGCAGCTCCCGACAGGAGAGACGTAACTATGGCTACACCTTC. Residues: CASSSRQERRNYGYTF. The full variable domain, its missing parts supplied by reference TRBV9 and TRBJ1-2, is DSGVTQTPKHLITATGQRVTLRCSPRSGDLSVYWYQQSLDQGLQFLIQYYNGEERAKGNILERFSAQQFPDLHSELNLSSLELGDSALYFCASSSRQERRNYGYTFGSGTRLTVV.

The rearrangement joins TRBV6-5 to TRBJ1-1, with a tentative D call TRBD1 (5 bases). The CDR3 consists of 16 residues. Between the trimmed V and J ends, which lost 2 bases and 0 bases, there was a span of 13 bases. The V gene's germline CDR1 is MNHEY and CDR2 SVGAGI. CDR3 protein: CASSYLTANLNTEAFF. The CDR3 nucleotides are TGTGCCAGCAGTTACCTGACAGCGAATTTGAACACTGAAGCTTTCTTT.

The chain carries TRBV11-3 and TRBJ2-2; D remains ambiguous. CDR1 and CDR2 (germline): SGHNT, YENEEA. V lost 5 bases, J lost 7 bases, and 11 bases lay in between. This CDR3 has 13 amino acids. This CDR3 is CASSGEVGGELFF. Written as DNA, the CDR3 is TGTGCCAGCAGCGGAGAGGTGGGCGGGGAGCTGTTTTTT.

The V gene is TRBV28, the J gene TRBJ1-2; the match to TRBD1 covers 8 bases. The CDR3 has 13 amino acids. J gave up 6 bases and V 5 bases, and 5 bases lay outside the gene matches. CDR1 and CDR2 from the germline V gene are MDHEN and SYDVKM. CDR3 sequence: CASSTSGGNGYTF. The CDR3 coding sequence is TGTGCCAGCAGTACGTCAGGGGGCAATGGCTACACCTTC.

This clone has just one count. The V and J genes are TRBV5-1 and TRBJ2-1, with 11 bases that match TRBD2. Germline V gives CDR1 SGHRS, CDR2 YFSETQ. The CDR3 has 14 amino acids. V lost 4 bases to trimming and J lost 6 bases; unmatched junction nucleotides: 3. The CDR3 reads CASSRGTSGNEQFF. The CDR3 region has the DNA TGCGCCAGCAGCAGAGGGACTAGCGGCAATGAGCAGTTCTTC. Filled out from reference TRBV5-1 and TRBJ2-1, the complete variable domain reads KAGVTQTPRYLIKTRGQQVTLSCSPISGHRSVSWYQQTPGQGLQFLFEYFSETQRNKGNFPGRFSGRQFSNSRSEMNVSTLELGDSALYLCASSRGTSGNEQFFGPGTRLTVL.

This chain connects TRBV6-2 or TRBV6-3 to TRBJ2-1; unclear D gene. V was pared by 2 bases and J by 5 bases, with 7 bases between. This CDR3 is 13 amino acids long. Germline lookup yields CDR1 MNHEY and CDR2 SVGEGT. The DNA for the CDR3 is TGTGCCAGCAGTTACCCTCTTAACAATGAGCAGTTCTTC. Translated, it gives CASSYPLNNEQFF.

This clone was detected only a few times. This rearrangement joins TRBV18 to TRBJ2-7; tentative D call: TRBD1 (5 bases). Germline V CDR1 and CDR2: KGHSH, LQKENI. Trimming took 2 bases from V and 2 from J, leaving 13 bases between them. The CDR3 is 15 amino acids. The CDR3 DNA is TGTGCCAGCTCACCATACCGCGACAGTCCCTACGAGCAGTACTTC. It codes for CASSPYRDSPYEQYF.

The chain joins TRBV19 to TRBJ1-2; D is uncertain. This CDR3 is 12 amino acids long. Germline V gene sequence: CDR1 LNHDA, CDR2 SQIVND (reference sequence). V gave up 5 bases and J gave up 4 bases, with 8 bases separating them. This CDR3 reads CASSASGYGYTF. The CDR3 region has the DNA TGTGCCAGTAGTGCAAGCGGCTATGGCTACACCTTC.

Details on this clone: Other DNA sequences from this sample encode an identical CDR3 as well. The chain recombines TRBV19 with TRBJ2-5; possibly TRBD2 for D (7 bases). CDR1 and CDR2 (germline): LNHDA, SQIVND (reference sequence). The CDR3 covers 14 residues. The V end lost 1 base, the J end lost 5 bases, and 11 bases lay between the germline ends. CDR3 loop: CASSIGGRGETQYF. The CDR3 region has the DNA TGTGCCAGTAGTATAGGAGGGAGGGGGGAGACCCAGTACTTC.

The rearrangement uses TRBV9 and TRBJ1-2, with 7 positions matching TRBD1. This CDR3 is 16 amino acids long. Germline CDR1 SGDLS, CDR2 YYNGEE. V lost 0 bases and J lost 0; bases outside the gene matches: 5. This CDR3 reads CASSVVGTAANYGYTF. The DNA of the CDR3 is TGTGCCAGCAGCGTAGTAGGGACAGCAGCTAACTATGGCTACACCTTC.

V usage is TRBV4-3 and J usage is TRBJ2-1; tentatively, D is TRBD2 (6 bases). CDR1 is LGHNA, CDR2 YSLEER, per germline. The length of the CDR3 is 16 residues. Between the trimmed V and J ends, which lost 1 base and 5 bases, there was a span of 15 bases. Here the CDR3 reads CASSQVEGGGHNEQFF. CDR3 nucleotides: TGCGCCAGCAGCCAAGTAGAGGGAGGAGGACACAATGAGCAGTTCTTC.

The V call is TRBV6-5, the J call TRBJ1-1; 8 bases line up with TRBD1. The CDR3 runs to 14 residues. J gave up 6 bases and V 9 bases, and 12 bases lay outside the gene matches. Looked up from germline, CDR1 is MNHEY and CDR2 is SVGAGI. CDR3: CARERTGKGPEAFF. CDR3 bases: TGTGCCAGGGAAAGGACAGGGAAGGGACCTGAAGCTTTCTTT.

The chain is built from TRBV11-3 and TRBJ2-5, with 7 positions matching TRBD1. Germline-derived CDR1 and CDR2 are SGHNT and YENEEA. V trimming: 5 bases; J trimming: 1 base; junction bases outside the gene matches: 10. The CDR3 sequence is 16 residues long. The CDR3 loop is CASSGRDSLGQETQYF. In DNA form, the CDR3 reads TGTGCCAGCAGCGGCCGGGACAGCCTAGGCCAAGAGACCCAGTACTTC.